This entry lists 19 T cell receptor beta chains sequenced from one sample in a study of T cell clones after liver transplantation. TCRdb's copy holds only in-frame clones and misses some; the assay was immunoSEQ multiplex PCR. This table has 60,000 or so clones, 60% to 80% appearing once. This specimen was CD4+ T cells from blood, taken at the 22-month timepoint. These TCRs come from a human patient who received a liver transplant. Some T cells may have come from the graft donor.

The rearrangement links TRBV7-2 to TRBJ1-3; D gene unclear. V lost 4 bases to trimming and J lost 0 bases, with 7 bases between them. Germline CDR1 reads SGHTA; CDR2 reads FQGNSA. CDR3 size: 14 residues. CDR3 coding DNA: TGTGCCAGCAGCTGGGGTCCCTCTGGAAACACCATATATTTT. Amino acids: CASSWGPSGNTIYF.

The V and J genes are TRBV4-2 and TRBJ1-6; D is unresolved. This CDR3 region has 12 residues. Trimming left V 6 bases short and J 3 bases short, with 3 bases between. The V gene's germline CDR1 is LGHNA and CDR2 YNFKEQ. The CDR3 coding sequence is TGTGCCAGCAGAGGCTATAATTCACCCCTCCACTTT. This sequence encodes CASRGYNSPLHF.

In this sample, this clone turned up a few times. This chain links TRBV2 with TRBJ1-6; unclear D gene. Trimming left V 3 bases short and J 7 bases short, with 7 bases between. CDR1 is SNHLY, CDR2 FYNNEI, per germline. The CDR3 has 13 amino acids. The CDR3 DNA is TGTGCCAGCAGTGAGGGTAGAAATTCACCCCTCCACTTT. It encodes CASSEGRNSPLHF.

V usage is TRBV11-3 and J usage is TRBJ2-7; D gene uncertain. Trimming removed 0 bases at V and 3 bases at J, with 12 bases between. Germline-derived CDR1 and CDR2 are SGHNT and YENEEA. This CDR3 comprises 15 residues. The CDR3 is CASSLEPGSNYEQYF. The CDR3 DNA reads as TGTGCCAGCAGCTTAGAACCCGGGTCCAACTACGAGCAGTACTTC.

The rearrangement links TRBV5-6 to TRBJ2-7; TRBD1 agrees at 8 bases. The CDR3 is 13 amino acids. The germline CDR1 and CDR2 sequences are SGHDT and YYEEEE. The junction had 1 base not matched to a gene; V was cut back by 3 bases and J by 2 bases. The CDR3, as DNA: TGTGCCAGCAGCTGGGACAGGACCTACGAGCAGTACTTC. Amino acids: CASSWDRTYEQYF. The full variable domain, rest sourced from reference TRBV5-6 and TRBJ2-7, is DAGVTQSPTHLIKTRGQQVTLRCSPKSGHDTVSWYQQALGQGPQFIFQYYEEEERQRGNFPDRFSGHQFPNYSSELNVNALLLGDSALYLCASSWDRTYEQYFGPGTRLTVT.

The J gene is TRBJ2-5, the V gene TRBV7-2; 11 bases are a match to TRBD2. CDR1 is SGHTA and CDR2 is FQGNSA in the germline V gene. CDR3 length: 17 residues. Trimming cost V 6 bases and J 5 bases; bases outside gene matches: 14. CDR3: CASSLTGLAGGGETQYF. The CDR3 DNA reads TGTGCCAGCAGTTTAACAGGGCTAGCGGGGGGCGGGGAGACCCAGTACTTC.

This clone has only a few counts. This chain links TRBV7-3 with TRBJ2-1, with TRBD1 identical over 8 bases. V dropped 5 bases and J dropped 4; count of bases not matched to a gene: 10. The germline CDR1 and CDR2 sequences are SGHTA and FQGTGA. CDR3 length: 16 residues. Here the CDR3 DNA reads TGTGCCAGCAGCCTCAGGACAGGGACGGGATACAATGAGCAGTTCTTC. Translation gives CASSLRTGTGYNEQFF.

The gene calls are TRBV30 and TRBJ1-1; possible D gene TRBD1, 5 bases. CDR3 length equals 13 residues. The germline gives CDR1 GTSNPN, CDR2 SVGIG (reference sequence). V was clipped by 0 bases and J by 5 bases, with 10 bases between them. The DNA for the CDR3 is TGTGCCTGGAGTGTAGTCAGGGAGACTGAAGCTTTCTTT. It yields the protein CAWSVVRETEAFF.

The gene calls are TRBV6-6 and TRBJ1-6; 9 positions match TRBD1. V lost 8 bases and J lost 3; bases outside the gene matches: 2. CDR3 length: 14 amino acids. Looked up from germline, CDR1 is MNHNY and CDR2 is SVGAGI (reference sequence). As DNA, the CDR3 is TGTGCCAGCGGGACAGGGAACTATAATTCACCCCTCCACTTT. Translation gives CASGTGNYNSPLHF.

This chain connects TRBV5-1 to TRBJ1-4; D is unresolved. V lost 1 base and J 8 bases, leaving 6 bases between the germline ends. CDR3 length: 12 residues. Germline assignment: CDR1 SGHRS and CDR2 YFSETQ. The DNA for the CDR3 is TGCGCCAGCAGCTTGTATGGAGAAAAACTGTTTTTT. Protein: CASSLYGEKLFF.

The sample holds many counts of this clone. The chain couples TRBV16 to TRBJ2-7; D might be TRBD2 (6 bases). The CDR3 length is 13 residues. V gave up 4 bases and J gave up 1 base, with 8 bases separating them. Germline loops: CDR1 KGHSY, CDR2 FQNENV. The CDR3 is CASSRGTSYEQYF. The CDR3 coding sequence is TGTGCCAGCAGCCGCGGGACTTCCTACGAGCAGTACTTC.

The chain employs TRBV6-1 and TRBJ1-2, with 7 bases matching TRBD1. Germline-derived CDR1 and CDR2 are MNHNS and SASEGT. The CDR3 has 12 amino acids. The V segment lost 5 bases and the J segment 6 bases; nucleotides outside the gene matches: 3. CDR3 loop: CASSRGPDGYTF. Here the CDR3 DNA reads TGTGCCAGCAGTAGGGGGCCGGATGGCTACACCTTC.

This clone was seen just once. The CDR3 region has the DNA TGTGCCAGCAGCCCAGGATCCCTCAGCGGGGGTCCGCATACGCAGTATTTT. This gives the protein CASSPGSLSGGPHTQYF. The rearrangement uses TRBV7-2 and TRBJ2-3; 8 bases agree with TRBD2. The V and J ends lost 5 bases and 7 bases, in that order; junction bases with no gene match: 17. The V gene's germline CDR1 is SGHTA and CDR2 FQGNSA. There are 17 residues in the CDR3.

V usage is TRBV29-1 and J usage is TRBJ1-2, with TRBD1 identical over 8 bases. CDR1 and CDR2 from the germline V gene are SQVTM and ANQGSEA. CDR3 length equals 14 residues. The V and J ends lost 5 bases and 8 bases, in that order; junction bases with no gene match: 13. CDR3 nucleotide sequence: TGCAGCGTTCAACCTAGGACAGGGAGGGGAGGCTACACCTTC. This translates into CSVQPRTGRGGYTF. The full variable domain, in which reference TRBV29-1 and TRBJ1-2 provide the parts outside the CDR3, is SAVISQKPSRDICQRGTSLTIQCQVDSQVTMMFWYRQQPGQSLTLIATANQGSEATYESGFVIDKFPISRPNLTFSTLTVSNMSPEDSSIYLCSVQPRTGRGGYTFGSGTRLTVV.

CDR3 amino acids: CASSPGAWGTQYF. The CDR3 DNA is TGTGCCAGCAGCCCTGGGGCTTGGGGGACCCAGTACTTC. The chain couples TRBV11-3 to TRBJ2-5; D perhaps matches TRBD1 (5 bases). V gave up 5 bases and J gave up 7 bases, with 14 bases separating them. Germline values: CDR1 SGHNT, CDR2 YENEEA. This CDR3 is 13 amino acids long.

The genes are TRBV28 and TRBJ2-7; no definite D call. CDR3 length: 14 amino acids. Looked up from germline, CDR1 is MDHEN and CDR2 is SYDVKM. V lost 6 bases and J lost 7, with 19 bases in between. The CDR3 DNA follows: TGTGCCAGCAGGAGCCCCCACTATGCTGGAGAGCAGTACTTC. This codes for CASRSPHYAGEQYF.

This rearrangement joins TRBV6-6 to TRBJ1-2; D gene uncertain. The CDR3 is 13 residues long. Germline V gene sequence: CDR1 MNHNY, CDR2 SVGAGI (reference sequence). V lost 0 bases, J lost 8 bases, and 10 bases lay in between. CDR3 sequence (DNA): TGTGCCAGCAGTTACTCTCAATCGGGCGGCTACACCTTC. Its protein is CASSYSQSGGYTF.

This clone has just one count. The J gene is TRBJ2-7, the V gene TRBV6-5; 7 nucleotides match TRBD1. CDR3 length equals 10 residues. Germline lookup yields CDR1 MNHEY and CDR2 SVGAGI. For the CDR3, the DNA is TGTGCCAGCAGCCCGGACAGGCCTAAAGTC. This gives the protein CASSPDRPKV.

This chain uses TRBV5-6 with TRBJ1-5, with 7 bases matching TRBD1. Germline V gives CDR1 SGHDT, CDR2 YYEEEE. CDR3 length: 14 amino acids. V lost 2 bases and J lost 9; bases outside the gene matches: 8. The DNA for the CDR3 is TGTGCCAGCAGCTTTGGGACAGAGGATTTGCCCCAGCATTTT. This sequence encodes CASSFGTEDLPQHF.